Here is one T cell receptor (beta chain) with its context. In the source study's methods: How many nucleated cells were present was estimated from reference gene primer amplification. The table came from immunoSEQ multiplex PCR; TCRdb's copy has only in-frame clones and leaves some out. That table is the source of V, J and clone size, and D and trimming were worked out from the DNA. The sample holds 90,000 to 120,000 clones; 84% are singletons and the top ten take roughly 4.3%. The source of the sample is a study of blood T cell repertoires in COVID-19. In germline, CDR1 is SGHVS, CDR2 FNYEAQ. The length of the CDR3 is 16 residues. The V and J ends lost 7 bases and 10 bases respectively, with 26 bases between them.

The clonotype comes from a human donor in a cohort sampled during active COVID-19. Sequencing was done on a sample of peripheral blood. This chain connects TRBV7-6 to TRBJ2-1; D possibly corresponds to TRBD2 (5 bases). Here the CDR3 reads CASTPLSDSLVGEQFF. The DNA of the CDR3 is TGTGCCAGCACACCTCTTAGCGACTCCCTAGTTGGGGAGCAGTTCTTC.